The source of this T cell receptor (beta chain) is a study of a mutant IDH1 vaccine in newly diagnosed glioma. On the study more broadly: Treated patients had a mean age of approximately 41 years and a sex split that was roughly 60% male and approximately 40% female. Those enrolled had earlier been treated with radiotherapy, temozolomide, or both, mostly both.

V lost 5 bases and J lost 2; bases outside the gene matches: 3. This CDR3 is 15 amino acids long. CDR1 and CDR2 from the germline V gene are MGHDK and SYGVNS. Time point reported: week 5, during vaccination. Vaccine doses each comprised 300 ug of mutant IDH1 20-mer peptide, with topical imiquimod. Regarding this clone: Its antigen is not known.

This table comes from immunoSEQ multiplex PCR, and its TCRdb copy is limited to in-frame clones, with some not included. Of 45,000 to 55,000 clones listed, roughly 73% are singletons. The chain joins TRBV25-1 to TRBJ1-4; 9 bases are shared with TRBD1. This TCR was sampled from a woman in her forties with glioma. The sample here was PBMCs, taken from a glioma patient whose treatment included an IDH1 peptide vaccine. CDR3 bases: TGTGCCAGCAGTTCTACAGGGGGCACTAATGAAAAACTGTTTTTT. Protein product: CASSSTGGTNEKLFF.